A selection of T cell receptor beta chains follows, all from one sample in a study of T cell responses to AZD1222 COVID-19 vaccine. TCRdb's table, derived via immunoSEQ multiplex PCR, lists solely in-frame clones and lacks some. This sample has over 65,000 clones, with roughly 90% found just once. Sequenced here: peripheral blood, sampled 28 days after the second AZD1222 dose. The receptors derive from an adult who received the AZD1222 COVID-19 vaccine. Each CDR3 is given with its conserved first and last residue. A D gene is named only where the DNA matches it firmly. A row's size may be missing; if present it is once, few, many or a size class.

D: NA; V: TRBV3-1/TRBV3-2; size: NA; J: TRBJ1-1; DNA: TGTGCCAGCAGCCCCCGACGGGTCACTGAAGCTTTCTTT; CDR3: CASSPRRVTEAFF
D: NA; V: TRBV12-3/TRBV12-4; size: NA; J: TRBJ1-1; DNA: TGTGCCAGCAGCCCAGGGTTGGAAGCTTTCTTT; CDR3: CASSPGLEAFF
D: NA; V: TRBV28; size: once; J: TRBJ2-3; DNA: TGTGCCAGCAGCCCCCCAATTACACAGGGAAGCATTAGCACAGATACGCAGTATTTT; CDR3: CASSPPITQGSISTDTQYF
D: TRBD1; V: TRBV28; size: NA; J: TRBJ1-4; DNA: TGTGCCAGCAGAGAGTCCGGGACAGCTAATGAAAAACTGTTTTTT; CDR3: CASRESGTANEKLFF
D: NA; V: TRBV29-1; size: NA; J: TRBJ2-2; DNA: TGCAGCGGGAGATGGGTAACCGGGGAGCTGTTTTTT; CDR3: CSGRWVTGELFF
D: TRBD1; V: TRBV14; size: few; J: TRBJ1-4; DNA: TGTGCCAGCAGTCTTACCGGGACAGGGACTCGAAAACTGTTTTTT; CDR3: CASSLTGTGTRKLFF
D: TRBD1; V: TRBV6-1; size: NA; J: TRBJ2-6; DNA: TGTGCCAGCAGTGTGGACAGGGGGGGGGCTGGGGCCAACGTCCTGACTTTC; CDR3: CASSVDRGGAGANVLTF
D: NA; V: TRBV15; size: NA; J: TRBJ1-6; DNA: TGTGCCACCAGCATTGCGGGGAATTCACCCCTCCACTTT; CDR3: CATSIAGNSPLHF
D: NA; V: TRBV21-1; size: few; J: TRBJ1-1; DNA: TGTGCCAGCAGCAATGTCAGGGAGGCCACTGAAGCTTTCTTT; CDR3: CASSNVREATEAFF
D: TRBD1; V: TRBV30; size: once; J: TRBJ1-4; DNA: TGTGCCTGGAGTGTCGGAGGGGGCAATGAAAAACTGTTTTTT; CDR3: CAWSVGGGNEKLFF
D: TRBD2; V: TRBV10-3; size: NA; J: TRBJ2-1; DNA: TGTGCCATCAGTGATTCGGGACTAGTGGGCAATGAGCAGTTCTTC; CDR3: CAISDSGLVGNEQFF
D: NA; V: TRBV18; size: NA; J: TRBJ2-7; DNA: TGTGCCAGCTCACCACCAGCAGATAGAAGAGTAGAGCAGTACTTC; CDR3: CASSPPADRRVEQYF
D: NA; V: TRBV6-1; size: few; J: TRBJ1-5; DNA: TGTGCCAGCAGTGAAGCGCCTAGGGGTGGCCAGCCCCAGCATTTT; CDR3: CASSEAPRGGQPQHF
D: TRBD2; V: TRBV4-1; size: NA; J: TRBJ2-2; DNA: TGCGCCAGCAGGGGCGGGAGGGCCCCCGCCGGGGAGCTGTTTTTT; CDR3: CASRGGRAPAGELFF
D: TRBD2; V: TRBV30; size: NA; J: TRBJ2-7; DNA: TGTGCCTGGACGGGGGGACCCTACGAGCAGTACTTC; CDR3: CAWTGGPYEQYF
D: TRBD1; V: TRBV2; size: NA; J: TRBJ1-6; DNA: TGTGCCAGCAGGCCAAACAGGGGGCGCAGTAATTCACCCCTCCACTTT; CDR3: CASRPNRGRSNSPLHF
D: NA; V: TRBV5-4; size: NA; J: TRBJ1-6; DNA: TGTGCCAGCAGATCTTTGACGGTAACAGATAATTCACCCCTCCACTTT; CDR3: CASRSLTVTDNSPLHF
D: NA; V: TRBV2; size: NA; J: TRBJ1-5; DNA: TGTGCCAGCAGTGAATCGGAAAGGGGTAATCAGCCCCAGCATTTT; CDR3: CASSESERGNQPQHF
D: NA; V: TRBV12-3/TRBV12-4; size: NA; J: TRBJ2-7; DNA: TGTGCCAGCACCAACTCCTACGAGCAGTACTTC; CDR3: CASTNSYEQYF
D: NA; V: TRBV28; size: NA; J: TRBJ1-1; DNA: TGTGCCAGCAGTCGAGTACAGGGAAAGTTCGCTGAAGCTTTCTTT; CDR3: CASSRVQGKFAEAFF
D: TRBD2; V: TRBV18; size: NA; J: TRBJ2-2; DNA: TGTGCCAGCTCACCAACGGCGGGAGGATACGGGGAGCTGTTTTTT; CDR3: CASSPTAGGYGELFF
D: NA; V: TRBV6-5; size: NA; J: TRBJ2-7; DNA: TGTGCCAGCAGCCAACAGGTCTCCTACGAGCAGTACTTC; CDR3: CASSQQVSYEQYF